The sequence of this T cell receptor (beta chain) was determined in a study of circulating CD8 cells and anti-PD-1 response in melanoma. Study at large: Seven of 13 melanoma patients received first-line anti-PD-1 therapy. Response groups: complete/partial responders versus stable/progressive non-responders. Overall study results and limits: Under 8% of TRB clonotypes were shared between subsets at M1.

Sorting of live CD3+CD8+TCRalphabeta+ cells by PD-1 and/or TIGIT gave four subsets. Trimming took 0 bases from V and 2 from J, leaving 6 bases between them. Germline V lookup: CDR1 MNHEY, CDR2 SMNVEV (reference sequence). The CDR3 contains 14 residues. Each library started from around 14 ng of total RNA using the QIAseq Immune Repertoire TCR panel. MiXCR, run by TCRdb on the reads, gives a single entry per CDR3 protein. The repertoire holds over 900 distinct CDR3 sequences, approximately 10% seen once, with approximately 13% in the top ten. Sample share makes this clonotype large (0.1 to 1%). Its antigen is as yet unknown.

The sample in question was CD8+ T cells from PBMCs, obtained at baseline or after one month of anti-PD-1 therapy (not recorded which). The receptor was isolated from a human donor with melanoma. The V and J genes are TRBV27 and TRBJ2-3; D is uncertain. CDR3 loop: CASSLSGITDTQYF. As DNA, the CDR3 is TGTGCCAGCAGTTTATCGGGTATCACAGATACGCAGTATTTT.